Sequencing of this T cell receptor beta chain was carried out in a study of T cell changes during pregnancy in multiple sclerosis. This clone is a singleton in its sample. CDR1 SNHLY and CDR2 FYNNEI come from the germline V gene. Trimming removed 6 bases at V and 5 bases at J, with 13 bases between. This CDR3 region has 13 residues. The assay was immunoSEQ multiplex PCR, and TCRdb's table has in-frame clones only and misses some. Among around 110,000 clones, 92% were seen once, and the ten largest hold roughly 0.82%. This chain links TRBV2 with TRBJ2-5; possible D gene TRBD1, 5 bases. The sample was peripheral blood, taken in the third trimester of pregnancy. The sequence derives from a female donor in good health, enrolled as a control in a pregnancy study. This CDR3 is CASRRGLGETQYF. CDR3 DNA sequence: TGTGCCAGCAGAAGGGGCCTGGGGGAGACCCAGTACTTC.